Listed here is a single T cell receptor (beta chain). Its matching antigen is unknown. At one boundary the junction diverges from the germline segment, which might be a read error. Germline CDR1 is SEHNR and CDR2 is FQNEAQ (reference sequence). The length of the CDR3 is 13 residues. Together with a sample-barcoded 5' primer, a J-beta primer mix was included in a second PCR lasting roughly 6 to 12 cycles. One entry per CDR3 protein, called by TCRdb with MiXCR from the 5' RACE reads. Here the sample spans some 900,000 distinct CDR3 sequences, about 44% being singletons. These data come from a study of blood T cells in healthy people across ages. Study-wide results and caveats: Naive T cell percentage and TCR beta diversity correlated strongly.

This receptor was taken from a man aged 25-40 years in good health. This chain connects TRBV7-9 to TRBJ1-5; D may be TRBD1 (6 bases). The sample taken for sequencing was blood. The CDR3 DNA reads as TGTGCCAGCAGGTTAGGGGGAGGGCAGCCCCAGCATTTT. It yields the protein CASRLGGGQPQHF.